This TCR beta chain originates from a study of blood T cells in healthy people across ages. Alongside a J-beta primer mix, a sample-barcoded 5' primer served in a second PCR lasting about 7 to 12 cycles. Using its own MiXCR run on the 5' RACE reads, TCRdb lists one record per CDR3 protein. The sample consists of more than 650,000 distinct CDR3 sequences, roughly 20% of them appearing once. The sequence came from a man between 65 and 85 years old in good health. The material sequenced was blood.

CDR3 amino acids: CASSAQTQAGGDTGELFF. CDR3 in DNA: TGTGCCAGCAGCGCCCAGACCCAAGCGGGAGGTGACACCGGGGAGCTGTTTTTT. The chain recombines TRBV9 with TRBJ2-2, with TRBD2 matching 9 bases. V shed 3 bases, J shed 3 bases, and the junction held 12 bases outside the gene matches. The CDR3 contains 18 residues. Germline lookup yields CDR1 SGDLS and CDR2 YYNGEE.